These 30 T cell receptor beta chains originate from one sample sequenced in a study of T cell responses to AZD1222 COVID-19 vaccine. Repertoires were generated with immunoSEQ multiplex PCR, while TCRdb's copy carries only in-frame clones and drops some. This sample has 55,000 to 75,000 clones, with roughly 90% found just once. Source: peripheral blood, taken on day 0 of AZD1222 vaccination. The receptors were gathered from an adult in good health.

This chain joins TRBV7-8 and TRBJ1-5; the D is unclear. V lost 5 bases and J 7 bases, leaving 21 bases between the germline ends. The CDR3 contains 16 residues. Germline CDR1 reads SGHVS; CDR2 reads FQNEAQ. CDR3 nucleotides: TGTGCCAGCAGCCTCTCGAGACAATCACGGTGGCAGCCCCAGCATTTT. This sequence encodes CASSLSRQSRWQPQHF. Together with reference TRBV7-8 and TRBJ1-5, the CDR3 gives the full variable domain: GAGVSQSPRYKVAKRGQDVALRCDPISGHVSLFWYQQALGQGPEFLTYFQNEAQLDKSGLPSDRFFAERPEGSVSTLKIQRTQQEDSAVYLCASSLSRQSRWQPQHFGDGTRLSIL.

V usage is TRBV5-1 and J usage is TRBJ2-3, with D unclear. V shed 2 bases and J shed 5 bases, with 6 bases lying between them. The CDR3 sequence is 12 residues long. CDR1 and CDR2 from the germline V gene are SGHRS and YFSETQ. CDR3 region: CASSFRQDTQYF. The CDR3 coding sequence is TGCGCCAGCAGCTTTAGACAAGATACGCAGTATTTT.

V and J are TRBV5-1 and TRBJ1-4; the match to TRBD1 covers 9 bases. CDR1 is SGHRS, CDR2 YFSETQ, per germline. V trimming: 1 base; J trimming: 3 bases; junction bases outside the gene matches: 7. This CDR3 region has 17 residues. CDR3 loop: CASSLYGTGRSNEKLFF. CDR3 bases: TGCGCCAGCAGCTTGTACGGGACAGGGAGGTCTAATGAAAAACTGTTTTTT.

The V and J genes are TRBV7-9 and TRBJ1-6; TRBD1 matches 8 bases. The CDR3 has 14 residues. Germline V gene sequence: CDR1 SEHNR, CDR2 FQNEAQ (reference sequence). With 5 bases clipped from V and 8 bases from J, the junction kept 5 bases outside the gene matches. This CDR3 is CASSPRQGHSPLHF. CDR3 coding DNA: TGTGCCAGCAGCCCGAGACAGGGGCATTCACCCCTCCACTTT.

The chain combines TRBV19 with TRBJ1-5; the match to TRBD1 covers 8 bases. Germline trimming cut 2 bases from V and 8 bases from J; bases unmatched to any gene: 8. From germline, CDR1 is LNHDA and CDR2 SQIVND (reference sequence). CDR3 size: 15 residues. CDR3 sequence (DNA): TGTGCCAGTAGTATAATGGACAGGGACAGCAAGCCCCAGCATTTT. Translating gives CASSIMDRDSKPQHF.

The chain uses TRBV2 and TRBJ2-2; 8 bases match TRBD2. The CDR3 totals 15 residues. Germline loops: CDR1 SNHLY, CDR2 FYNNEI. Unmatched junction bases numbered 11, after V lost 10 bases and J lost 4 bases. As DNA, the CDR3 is TGTGCCACCGCGGGGCCAGCGGGGGTCACCGGGGAGCTGTTTTTT. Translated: CATAGPAGVTGELFF.

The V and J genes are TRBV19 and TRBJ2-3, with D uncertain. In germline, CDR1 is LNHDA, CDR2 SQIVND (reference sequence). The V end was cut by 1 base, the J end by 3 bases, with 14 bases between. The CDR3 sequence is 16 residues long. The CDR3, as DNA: TGTGCCAGTAGTATAGGAGGACCGCTGAGGACAGATACGCAGTATTTT. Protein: CASSIGGPLRTDTQYF.

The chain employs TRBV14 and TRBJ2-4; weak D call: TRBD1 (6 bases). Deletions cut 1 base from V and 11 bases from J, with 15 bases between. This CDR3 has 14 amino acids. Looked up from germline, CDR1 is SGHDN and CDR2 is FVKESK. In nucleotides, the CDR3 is TGTGCCAGCAGCCAAGTAGGCCAACAGGGCGTTCAGTACTTC. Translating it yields CASSQVGQQGVQYF. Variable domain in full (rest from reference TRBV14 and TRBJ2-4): EAGVTQFPSHSVIEKGQTVTLRCDPISGHDNLYWYRRVMGKEIKFLLHFVKESKQDESGMPNNRFLAERTGGTYSTLKVQPAELEDSGVYFCASSQVGQQGVQYFGAGTRLSVL.

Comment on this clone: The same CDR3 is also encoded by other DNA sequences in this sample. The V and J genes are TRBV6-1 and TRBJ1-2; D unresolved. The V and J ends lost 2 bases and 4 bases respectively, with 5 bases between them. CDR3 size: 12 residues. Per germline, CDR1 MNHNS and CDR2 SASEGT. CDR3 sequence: CASSERSYGYTF. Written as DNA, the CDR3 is TGTGCCAGCAGTGAAAGGAGCTATGGCTACACCTTC.

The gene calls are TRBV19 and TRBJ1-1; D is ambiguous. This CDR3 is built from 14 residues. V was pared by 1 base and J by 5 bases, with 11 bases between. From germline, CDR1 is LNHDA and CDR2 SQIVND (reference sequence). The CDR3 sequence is CASSIARLSTEAFF. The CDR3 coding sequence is TGTGCCAGTAGTATAGCACGGCTCAGTACTGAAGCTTTCTTT.

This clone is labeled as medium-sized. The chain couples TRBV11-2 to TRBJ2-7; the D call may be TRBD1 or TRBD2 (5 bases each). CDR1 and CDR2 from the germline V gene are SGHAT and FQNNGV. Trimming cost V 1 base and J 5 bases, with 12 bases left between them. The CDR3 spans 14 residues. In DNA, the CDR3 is TGTGCCAGCAGCTTAGGGGACCTCCTGGACGAGCAGTACTTC. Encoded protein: CASSLGDLLDEQYF.

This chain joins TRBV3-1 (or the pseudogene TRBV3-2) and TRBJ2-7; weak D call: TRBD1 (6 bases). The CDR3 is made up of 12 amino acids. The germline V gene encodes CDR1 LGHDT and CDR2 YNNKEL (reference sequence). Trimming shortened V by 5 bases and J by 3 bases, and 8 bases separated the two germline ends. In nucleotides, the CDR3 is TGTGCCAGCAGCATACAGGGCTACGAGCAGTACTTC. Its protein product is CASSIQGYEQYF.

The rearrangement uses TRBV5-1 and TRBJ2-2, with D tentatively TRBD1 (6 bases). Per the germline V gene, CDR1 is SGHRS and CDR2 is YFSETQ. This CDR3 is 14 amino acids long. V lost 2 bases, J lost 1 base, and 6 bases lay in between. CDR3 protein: CASSLQGNTGELFF. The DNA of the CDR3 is TGCGCCAGCAGCTTACAGGGGAACACCGGGGAGCTGTTTTTT.

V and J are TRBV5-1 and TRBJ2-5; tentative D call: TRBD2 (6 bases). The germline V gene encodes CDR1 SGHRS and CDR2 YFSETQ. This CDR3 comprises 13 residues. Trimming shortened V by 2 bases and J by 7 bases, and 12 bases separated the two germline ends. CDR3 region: CASSFLQEGTQYF. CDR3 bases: TGCGCCAGCAGCTTTCTTCAGGAGGGGACCCAGTACTTC.

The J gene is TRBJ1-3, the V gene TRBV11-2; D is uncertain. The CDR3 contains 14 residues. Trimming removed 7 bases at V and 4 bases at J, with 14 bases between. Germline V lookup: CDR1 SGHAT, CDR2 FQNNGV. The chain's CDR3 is CASNLGEVGNTIYF. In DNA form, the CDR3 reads TGTGCCAGCAACCTCGGGGAAGTCGGAAACACCATATATTTT.

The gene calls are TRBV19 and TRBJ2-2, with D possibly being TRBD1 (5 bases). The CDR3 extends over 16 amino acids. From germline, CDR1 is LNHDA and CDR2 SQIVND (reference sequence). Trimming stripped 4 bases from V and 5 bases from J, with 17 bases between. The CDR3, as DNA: TGTGCCAGTAGTAAGGGGTCCGGGTCGAGGACCGGGGAGCTGTTTTTT. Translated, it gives CASSKGSGSRTGELFF. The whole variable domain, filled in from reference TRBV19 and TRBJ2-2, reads DGGITQSPKYLFRKEGQNVTLSCEQNLNHDAMYWYRQDPGQGLRLIYYSQIVNDFQKGDIAEGYSVSREKKESFPLTVTSAQKNPTAFYLCASSKGSGSRTGELFFGEGSRLTVL.

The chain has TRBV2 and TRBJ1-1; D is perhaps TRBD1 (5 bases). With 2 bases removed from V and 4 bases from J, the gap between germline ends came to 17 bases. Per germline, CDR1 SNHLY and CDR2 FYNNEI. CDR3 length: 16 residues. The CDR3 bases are TGTGCCAGCAGTGAAAATGCGGCAGGGATGGGCACTGAAGCTTTCTTT. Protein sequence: CASSENAAGMGTEAFF.

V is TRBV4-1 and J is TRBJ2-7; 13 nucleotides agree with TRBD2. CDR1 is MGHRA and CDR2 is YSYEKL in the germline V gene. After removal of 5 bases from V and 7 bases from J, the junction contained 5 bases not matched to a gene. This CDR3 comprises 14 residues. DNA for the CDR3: TGCGCCAGCAGCGGTCCGGGACTAGCGGGGGAGCAGTACTTC. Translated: CASSGPGLAGEQYF.

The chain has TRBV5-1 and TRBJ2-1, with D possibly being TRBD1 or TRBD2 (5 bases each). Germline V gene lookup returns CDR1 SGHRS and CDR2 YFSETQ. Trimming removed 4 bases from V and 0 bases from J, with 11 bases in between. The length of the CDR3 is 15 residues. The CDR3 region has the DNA TGCGCCAGCAGCCGGGACGCCTCCTCCTACAATGAGCAGTTCTTC. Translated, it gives CASSRDASSYNEQFF.

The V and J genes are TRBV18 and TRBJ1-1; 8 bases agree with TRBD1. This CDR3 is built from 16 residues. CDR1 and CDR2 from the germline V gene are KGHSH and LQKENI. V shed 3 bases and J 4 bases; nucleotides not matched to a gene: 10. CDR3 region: CASSPLETGVATEAFF. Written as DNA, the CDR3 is TGTGCCAGCTCACCTCTTGAGACAGGGGTGGCCACTGAAGCTTTCTTT.

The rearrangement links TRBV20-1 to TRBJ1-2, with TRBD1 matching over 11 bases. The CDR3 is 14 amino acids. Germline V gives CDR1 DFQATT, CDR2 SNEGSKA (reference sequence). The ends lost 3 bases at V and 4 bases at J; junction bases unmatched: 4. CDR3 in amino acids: CSASGGQGGYGYTF. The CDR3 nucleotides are TGCAGTGCTAGTGGGGGACAGGGGGGCTATGGCTACACCTTC.

CDR3 nucleotide sequence: TGTGCCAGCACCCTGGGTAGAGGATATGGCTACACCTTC. Protein: CASTLGRGYGYTF. The chain carries TRBV3-1 (or the pseudogene TRBV3-2) and TRBJ1-2; D is uncertain. CDR1 and CDR2 (germline): LGHDT, YNNKEL (reference sequence). CDR3 length: 13 residues. V was cut by 7 bases and J by 5 bases, with 14 bases left in between.

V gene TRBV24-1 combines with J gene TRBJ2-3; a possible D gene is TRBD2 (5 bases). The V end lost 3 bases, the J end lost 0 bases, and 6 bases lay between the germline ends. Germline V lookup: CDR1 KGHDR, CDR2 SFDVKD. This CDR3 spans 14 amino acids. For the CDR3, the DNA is TGTGCCACCAGTGATGGAGGAAGCACAGATACGCAGTATTTT. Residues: CATSDGGSTDTQYF.

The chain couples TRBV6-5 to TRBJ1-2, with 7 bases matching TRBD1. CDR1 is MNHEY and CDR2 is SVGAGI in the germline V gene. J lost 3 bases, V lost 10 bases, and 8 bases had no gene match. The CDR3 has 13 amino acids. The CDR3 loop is CATMRQGHYGYTF. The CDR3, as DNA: TGTGCCACGATGAGACAGGGTCACTATGGCTACACCTTC.

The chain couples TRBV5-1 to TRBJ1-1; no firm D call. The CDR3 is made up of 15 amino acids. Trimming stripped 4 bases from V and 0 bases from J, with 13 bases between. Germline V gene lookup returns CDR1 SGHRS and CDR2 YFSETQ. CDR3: CASSPDVGMNTEAFF. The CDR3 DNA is TGCGCCAGCAGCCCGGATGTAGGGATGAACACTGAAGCTTTCTTT.

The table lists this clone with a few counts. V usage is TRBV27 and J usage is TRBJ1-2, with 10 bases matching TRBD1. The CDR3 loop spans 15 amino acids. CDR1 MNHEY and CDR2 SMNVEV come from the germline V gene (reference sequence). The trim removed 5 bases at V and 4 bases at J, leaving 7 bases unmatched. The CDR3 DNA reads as TGTGCCAGCAGTCACGGACAGGGGGACGGCTATGGCTACACCTTC. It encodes CASSHGQGDGYGYTF.

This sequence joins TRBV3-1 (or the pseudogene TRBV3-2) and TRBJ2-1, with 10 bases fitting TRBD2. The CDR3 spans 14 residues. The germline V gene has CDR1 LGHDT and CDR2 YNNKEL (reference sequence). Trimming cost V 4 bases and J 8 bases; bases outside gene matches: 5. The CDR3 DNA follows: TGTGCCAGCAGCCGAGCGGGGGGGCCCTATGAGCAGTTCTTC. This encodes CASSRAGGPYEQFF.

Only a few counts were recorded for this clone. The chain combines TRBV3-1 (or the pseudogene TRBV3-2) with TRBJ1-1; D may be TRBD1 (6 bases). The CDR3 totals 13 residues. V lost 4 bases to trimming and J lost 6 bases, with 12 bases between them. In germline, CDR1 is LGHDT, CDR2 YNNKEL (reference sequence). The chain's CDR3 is CASSPRGFAEAFF. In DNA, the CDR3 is TGTGCCAGCAGCCCGAGGGGGTTTGCTGAAGCTTTCTTT.

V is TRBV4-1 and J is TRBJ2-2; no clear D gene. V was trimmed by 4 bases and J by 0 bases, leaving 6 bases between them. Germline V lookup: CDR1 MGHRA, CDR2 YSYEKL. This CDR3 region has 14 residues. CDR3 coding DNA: TGCGCCAGCAGCCCCCGAACGAACACCGGGGAGCTGTTTTTT. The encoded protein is CASSPRTNTGELFF.

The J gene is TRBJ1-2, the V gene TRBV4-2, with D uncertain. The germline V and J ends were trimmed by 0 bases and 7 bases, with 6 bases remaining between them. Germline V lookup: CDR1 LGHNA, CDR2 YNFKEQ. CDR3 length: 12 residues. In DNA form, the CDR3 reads TGTGCCAGCAGCCAAGATTACGTTGGCTACACCTTC. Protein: CASSQDYVGYTF.